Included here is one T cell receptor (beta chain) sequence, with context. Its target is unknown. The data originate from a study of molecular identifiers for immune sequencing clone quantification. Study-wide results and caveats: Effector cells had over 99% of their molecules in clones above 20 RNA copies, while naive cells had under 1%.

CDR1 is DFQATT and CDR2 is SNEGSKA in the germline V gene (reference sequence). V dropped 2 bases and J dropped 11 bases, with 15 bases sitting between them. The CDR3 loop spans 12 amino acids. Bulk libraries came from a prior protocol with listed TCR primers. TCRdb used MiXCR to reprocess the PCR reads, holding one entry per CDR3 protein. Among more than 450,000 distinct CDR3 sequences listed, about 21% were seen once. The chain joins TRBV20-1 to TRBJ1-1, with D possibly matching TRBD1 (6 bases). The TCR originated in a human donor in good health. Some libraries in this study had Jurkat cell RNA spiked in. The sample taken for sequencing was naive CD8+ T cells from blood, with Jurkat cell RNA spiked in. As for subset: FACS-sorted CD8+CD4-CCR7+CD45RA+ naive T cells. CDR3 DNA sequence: TGCAGTGCTAGACCCAGGGGATTTGGGGCTTTCTTT. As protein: CSARPRGFGAFF.